This record looks at one T cell receptor beta chain sequence and its context. Its antigen is undetermined. The data stem from a study of blood T cells in healthy people across ages. Whole-study results and caveats: Significant beta diversity loss was already apparent by age approximately 40, declining roughly linearly.

The CDR3 covers 13 residues. Germline CDR1 is SGHTA and CDR2 is FQGTGA. V was trimmed by 6 bases and J by 6 bases, leaving 14 bases between them. PCR was performed a second time for about 7 to 11 cycles using a sample-barcoded 5' primer and a J-beta primer mix. In TCRdb, the 5' RACE reads were re-called with MiXCR into one record per CDR3 protein. Of roughly 800,000 distinct CDR3 sequences in the sample, roughly 50% were seen once. Donor samples were obtained from healthy Caucasian individuals from Russia, aged 6 to 90. Every participating donor contributed 8 to 10 milliliters of peripheral blood through a draw.

V usage is TRBV7-3 and J usage is TRBJ1-1; D gene ambiguous. The sample consisted of blood. This receptor was identified in a man aged 30-40 years in good health. CDR3 sequence (DNA): TGTGCCAGCAGTATGGACCTGGGCTCTGAAGCTTTCTTT. Encoded protein: CASSMDLGSEAFF.